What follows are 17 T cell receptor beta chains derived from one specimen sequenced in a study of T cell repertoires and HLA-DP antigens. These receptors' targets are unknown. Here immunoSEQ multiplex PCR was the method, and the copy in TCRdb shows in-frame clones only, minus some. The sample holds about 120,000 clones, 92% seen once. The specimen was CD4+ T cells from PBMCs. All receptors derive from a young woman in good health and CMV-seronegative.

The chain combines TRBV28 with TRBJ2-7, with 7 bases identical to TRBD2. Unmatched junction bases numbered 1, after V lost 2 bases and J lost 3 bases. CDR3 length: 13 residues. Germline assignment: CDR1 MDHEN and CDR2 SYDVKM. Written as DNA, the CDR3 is TGTGCCAGCAGTTTACGGGGGGTCTACGAGCAGTACGTC. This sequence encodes CASSLRGVYEQYV.

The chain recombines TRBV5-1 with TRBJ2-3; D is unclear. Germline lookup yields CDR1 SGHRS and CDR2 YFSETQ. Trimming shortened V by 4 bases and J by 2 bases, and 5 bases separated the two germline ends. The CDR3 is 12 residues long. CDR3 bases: TGCGCCAGCAGCCCTAACACAGATACGCAGTATTTT. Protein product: CASSPNTDTQYF.

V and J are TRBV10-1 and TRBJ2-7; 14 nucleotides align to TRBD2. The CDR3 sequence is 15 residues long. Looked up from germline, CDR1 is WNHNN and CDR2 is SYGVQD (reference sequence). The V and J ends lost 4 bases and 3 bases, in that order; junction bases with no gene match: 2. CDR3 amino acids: CASSATSGRVYEQYF. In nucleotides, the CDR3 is TGCGCCAGCAGTGCGACTAGCGGGAGGGTCTACGAGCAGTACTTC.

The CDR3 nucleotides are TGTGCCAGCAGCCCATATTGGCTAGGTGTGCAAGAGACCCAGTACTTC. Its protein product is CASSPYWLGVQETQYF. The chain is built from TRBV5-5 and TRBJ2-5; no firm D call. The CDR3 has 16 residues. V was pared by 4 bases and J by 2 bases, with 18 bases between. The germline V gene encodes CDR1 SGHKS and CDR2 YYEKEE (reference sequence).

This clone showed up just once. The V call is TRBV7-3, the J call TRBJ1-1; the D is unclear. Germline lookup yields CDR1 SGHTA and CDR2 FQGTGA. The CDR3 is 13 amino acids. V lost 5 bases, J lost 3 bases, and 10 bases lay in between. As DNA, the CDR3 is TGTGCCAGCAGCCGTTGGGGTGACACTGAAGCTTTCTTT. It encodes CASSRWGDTEAFF.

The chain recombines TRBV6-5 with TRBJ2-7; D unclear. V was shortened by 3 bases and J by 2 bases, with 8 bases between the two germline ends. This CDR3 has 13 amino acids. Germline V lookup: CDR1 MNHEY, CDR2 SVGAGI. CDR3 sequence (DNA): TGTGCCAGCAGTTATTCGGACCCCTACGAGCAGTACGTC. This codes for CASSYSDPYEQYV.

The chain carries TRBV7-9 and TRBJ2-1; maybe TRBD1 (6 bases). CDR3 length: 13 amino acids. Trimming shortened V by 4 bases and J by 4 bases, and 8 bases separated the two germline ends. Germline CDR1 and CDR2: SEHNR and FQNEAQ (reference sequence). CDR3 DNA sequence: TGTGCCAGCAGCTCCGGGACATACAATGAGCAGTTCTTC. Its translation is CASSSGTYNEQFF.

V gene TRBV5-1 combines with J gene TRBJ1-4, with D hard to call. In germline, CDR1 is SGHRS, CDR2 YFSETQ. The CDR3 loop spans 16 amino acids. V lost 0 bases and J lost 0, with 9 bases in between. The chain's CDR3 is CASSLARATTNEKLFF. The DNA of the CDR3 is TGCGCCAGCAGCTTGGCCCGAGCTACAACTAATGAAAAACTGTTTTTT.

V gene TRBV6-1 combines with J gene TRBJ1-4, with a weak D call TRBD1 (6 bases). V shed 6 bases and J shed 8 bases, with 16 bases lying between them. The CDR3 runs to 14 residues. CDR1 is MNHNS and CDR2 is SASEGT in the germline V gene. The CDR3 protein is CASRRTAGGEKLFF. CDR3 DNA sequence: TGTGCCAGCAGGCGGACAGCCGGGGGGGAAAAACTGTTTTTT.

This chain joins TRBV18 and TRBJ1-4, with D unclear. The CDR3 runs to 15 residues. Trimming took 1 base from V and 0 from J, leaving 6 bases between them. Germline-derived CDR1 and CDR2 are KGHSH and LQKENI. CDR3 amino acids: CASSPQRATNEKLFF. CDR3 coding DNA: TGTGCCAGCTCACCACAGAGAGCAACTAATGAAAAACTGTTTTTT. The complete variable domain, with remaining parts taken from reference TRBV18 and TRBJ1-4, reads NAGVMQNPRHLVRRRGQEARLRCSPMKGHSHVYWYRQLPEEGLKFMVYLQKENIIDESGMPKERFSAEFPKEGPSILRIQQVVRGDSAAYFCASSPQRATNEKLFFGSGTQLSVL.

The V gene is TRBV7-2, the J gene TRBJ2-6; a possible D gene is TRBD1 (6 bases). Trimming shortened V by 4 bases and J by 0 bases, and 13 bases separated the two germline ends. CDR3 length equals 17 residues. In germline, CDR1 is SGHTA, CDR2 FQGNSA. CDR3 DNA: TGTGCCAGCAGCTCCAGAGGACAGAGCTCTGGGGCCAACGTCCTGACTTTC. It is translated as CASSSRGQSSGANVLTF.

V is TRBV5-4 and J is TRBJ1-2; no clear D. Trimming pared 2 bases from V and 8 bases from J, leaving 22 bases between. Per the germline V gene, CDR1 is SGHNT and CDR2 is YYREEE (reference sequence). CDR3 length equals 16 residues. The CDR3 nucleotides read TGTGCCAGCAGCTTTTACGGACTGGGCGCCGATCGGGGCTACACCTTC. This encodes CASSFYGLGADRGYTF.

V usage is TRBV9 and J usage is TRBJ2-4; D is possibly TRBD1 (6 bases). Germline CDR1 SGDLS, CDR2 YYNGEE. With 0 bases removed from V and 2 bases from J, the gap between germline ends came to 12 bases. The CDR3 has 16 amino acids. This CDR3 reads CASSVGQGTSKNIQYF. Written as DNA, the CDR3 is TGTGCCAGCAGCGTAGGGCAGGGGACCTCCAAAAACATTCAGTACTTC.

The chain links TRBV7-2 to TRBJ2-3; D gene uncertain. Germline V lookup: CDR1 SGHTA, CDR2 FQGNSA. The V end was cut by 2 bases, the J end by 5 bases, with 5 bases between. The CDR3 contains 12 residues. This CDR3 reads CASSLSGDTQYF. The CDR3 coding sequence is TGTGCCAGCAGCTTATCAGGAGATACGCAGTATTTT.

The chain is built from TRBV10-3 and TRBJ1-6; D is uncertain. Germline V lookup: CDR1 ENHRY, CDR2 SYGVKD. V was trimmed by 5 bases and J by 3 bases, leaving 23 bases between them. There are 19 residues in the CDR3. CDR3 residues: CAISRSVLPMRVYNSPLHF. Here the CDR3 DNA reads TGTGCCATCAGTCGGTCCGTACTTCCAATGCGCGTCTATAATTCACCCCTCCACTTT.

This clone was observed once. CDR3 amino acids: CAWSVRGTATYEQYF. DNA for the CDR3: TGTGCCTGGAGTGTACGGGGGACAGCAACCTACGAGCAGTACTTC. The rearrangement joins TRBV30 to TRBJ2-7; the D gene is possibly TRBD1 (7 bases). Germline V gene sequence: CDR1 GTSNPN, CDR2 SVGIG (reference sequence). V was cut by 0 bases and J by 2 bases, with 14 bases left in between. The CDR3 length is 15 residues.

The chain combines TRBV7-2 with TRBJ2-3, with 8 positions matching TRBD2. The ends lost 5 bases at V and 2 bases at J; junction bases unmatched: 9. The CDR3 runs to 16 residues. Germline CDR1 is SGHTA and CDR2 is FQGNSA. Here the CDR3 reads CASSPHLAGFTDTQYF. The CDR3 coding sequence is TGTGCCAGCAGCCCCCATCTAGCGGGCTTCACAGATACGCAGTATTTT.